These 22 T cell receptor beta chains were all obtained from the same sample, sequenced in a study of naive and memory T cell subsets. Both TRBC1 and TRBC2 were covered by a beta constant-region primer of two equimolar oligonucleotides. Ligated cDNA was amplified by four rounds of PCR with nested alpha and beta constant-region primers and SP2. One entry per CDR3 protein, called by TCRdb with MiXCR from the UMI-ligation and nested PCR reads. In the table there are over 90,000 distinct CDR3 sequences, about 11% of which are singletons. Whole-study findings and limits: A few larger clonotypes appeared in naive repertoires, especially CD8, possibly memory cells re-expressing CD45RA.

These receptors lack a known antigen. The sample taken for sequencing was naive CD4+ T cells from blood. All receptors come from a human donor in good health.

The genes are TRBV6-1 and TRBJ1-5, with a possible D match to TRBD1 (6 bases). CDR1 MNHNS and CDR2 SASEGT come from the germline V gene. V was pared by 6 bases and J by 2 bases, with 17 bases between. This CDR3 spans 16 amino acids. Here the CDR3 DNA reads TGTGCCAGCAGACCTGGGACAAGCCTTGGCAATCAGCCCCAGCATTTT. This gives the protein CASRPGTSLGNQPQHF.

This chain connects TRBV7-3 to TRBJ2-2; no reliable D call. This CDR3 spans 12 amino acids. V was clipped by 5 bases and J by 6 bases, with 7 bases between them. Germline V gives CDR1 SGHTA, CDR2 FQGTGA. The CDR3 sequence is CASSNRPGELFF. CDR3 sequence (DNA): TGTGCCAGCAGCAACCGACCCGGGGAGCTGTTTTTT.

The V call is TRBV28, the J call TRBJ1-2; 7 bases map to TRBD1. Trimming took 3 bases from V and 8 from J; bases not matched to a gene: 6. This CDR3 is built from 13 residues. Germline CDR1 MDHEN, CDR2 SYDVKM. The CDR3 is CASSFRGANGYTF. The CDR3 region has the DNA TGTGCCAGCAGTTTCAGGGGGGCAAACGGCTACACCTTC.

In this sample, this clonotype turned up many times. V usage is TRBV29-1 and J usage is TRBJ2-1; D assignment may be TRBD1 or TRBD2 (5 bases each). Per the germline V gene, CDR1 is SQVTM and CDR2 is ANQGSEA. V was pared by 6 bases and J by 6 bases, with 24 bases between. There are 16 residues in the CDR3. The CDR3 DNA is TGCAGCGTAAAAGGCGCGGTGGGGGTATTCTCCAATGAGCAGTTCTTC. This encodes CSVKGAVGVFSNEQFF.

The chain links TRBV24-1 to TRBJ2-3; D not certain. The CDR3 length is 15 residues. V lost 3 bases, J lost 2 bases, and 11 bases lay in between. Looked up from germline, CDR1 is KGHDR and CDR2 is SFDVKD. The CDR3 region is CATSDHRANTDTQYF. CDR3 nucleotide sequence: TGTGCCACCAGTGATCATAGGGCGAACACAGATACGCAGTATTTT.

This clonotype has more than one count but fewer than ten. CDR3 bases: TGTGCCACCAGTGATTTGACGGTCAGCACAGATACGCAGTATTTT. Its translation is CATSDLTVSTDTQYF. The J gene is TRBJ2-3, the V gene TRBV24-1, with D hard to call. This CDR3 has 15 amino acids. Trimming left V 0 bases short and J 0 bases short, with 6 bases between. Germline CDR1 is KGHDR and CDR2 is SFDVKD.

V usage is TRBV6-1 and J usage is TRBJ2-2; perhaps TRBD2 as D (6 bases). Germline V lookup: CDR1 MNHNS, CDR2 SASEGT. The CDR3 is 16 residues long. V was pared by 7 bases and J by 1 base, with 16 bases between. The CDR3 loop reads CASNGGKVKNTGELFF. Written as DNA, the CDR3 is TGTGCCAGCAACGGCGGGAAGGTGAAGAACACCGGGGAGCTGTTTTTT.

This clonotype was seen repeatedly, ten times or more. The chain combines TRBV6-1 with TRBJ2-1; 9 bases line up with TRBD1. V trimming: 7 bases; J trimming: 4 bases; junction bases outside the gene matches: 20. This CDR3 region has 19 residues. Per the germline V gene, CDR1 is MNHNS and CDR2 is SASEGT. CDR3 in amino acids: CASKLTGGTRASSYNEQFF. DNA of the CDR3: TGTGCCAGCAAATTAACAGGGGGCACAAGGGCTAGCAGTTACAATGAGCAGTTCTTC.

This clonotype was detected ten times or more. The gene calls are TRBV6-2 or TRBV6-3 and TRBJ2-1; D is unresolved. Trimming left V 0 bases short and J 7 bases short, with 13 bases between. Germline assignment: CDR1 MNHEY and CDR2 SVGEGT. The CDR3 consists of 15 residues. The CDR3 DNA follows: TGTGCCAGCAGTTACTCCACAGTGAGAGGTAATGAGCAGTTCTTC. Encoded protein: CASSYSTVRGNEQFF.

The chain recombines TRBV20-1 with TRBJ2-6; no firm D call. This CDR3 contains 14 residues. Trimming took off 5 bases at V and 0 bases at J, with 8 bases between the two ends. CDR1 is DFQATT and CDR2 is SNEGSKA in the germline V gene (reference sequence). In DNA form, the CDR3 reads TGCAGTGCTCTCTCTCCCTCTGGGGCCAACGTCCTGACTTTC. This codes for CSALSPSGANVLTF.

This clonotype has ten or more counts. The chain recombines TRBV29-1 with TRBJ2-1; TRBD2 might be the D (5 bases). This CDR3 is 14 amino acids long. CDR1 is SQVTM, CDR2 ANQGSEA, per germline. Deletions cut 4 bases from V and 0 bases from J, with 10 bases between. CDR3 bases: TGCAGCGTTGGAGGGTATTTCTCCTACAATGAGCAGTTCTTC. This codes for CSVGGYFSYNEQFF.

This clonotype was detected only a few times. The chain links TRBV6-5 to TRBJ2-7; the match to TRBD2 covers 9 bases. Trimming took 6 bases from V and 0 from J; bases not matched to a gene: 9. The CDR3 runs 16 residues. Germline V gene lookup returns CDR1 MNHEY and CDR2 SVGAGI. CDR3 residues: CASRRYTSGLSYEQYF. As DNA, the CDR3 is TGTGCCAGCAGGCGCTACACTAGCGGGCTCTCCTACGAGCAGTACTTC.

The chain recombines TRBV4-3 with TRBJ2-3; D may be TRBD1 or TRBD2 (5 bases each). The CDR3 sequence is 16 residues long. The ends were cut back, 1 base at V and 3 bases at J, with 14 bases in the middle. CDR1 is LGHNA, CDR2 YSLEER, per germline. The CDR3 DNA sequence: TGCGCCAGCAGCCAAGGGGTGGGGGTTGGAACAGATACGCAGTATTTT. Translating it yields CASSQGVGVGTDTQYF.

This clonotype showed up just a few times. This chain connects TRBV28 to TRBJ2-1, with 9 bases identical to TRBD1. J was trimmed by 4 bases and V by 6 bases; bases with no gene match: 13. Germline V lookup: CDR1 MDHEN, CDR2 SYDVKM. This CDR3 spans 17 amino acids. The CDR3 is CASSEPLGQGPYNEQFF. The CDR3 nucleotides are TGTGCCAGCAGCGAACCCCTTGGACAGGGGCCATACAATGAGCAGTTCTTC.

This clonotype was counted only a few times. The chain links TRBV14 to TRBJ1-1, with a possible D match to TRBD1 (5 bases). Germline values: CDR1 SGHDN, CDR2 FVKESK. V was shortened by 5 bases and J by 4 bases, with 11 bases between the two germline ends. There are 13 residues in the CDR3. For the CDR3, the DNA is TGTGCCAGCAGCAGACGGACATCCACTGAAGCTTTCTTT. It encodes CASSRRTSTEAFF.

On this clonotype itself: Germline is not matched at one junction end, which may reflect a read error. V and J are TRBV18 and TRBJ1-1; D is uncertain. Looked up from germline, CDR1 is KGHSH and CDR2 is LQKENI. CDR3 size: 14 residues. Written as DNA, the CDR3 is TGTACCAGCTCACCACAAGGCGGGAACACTGAAGCTTTCTTT. It codes for CTSSPQGGNTEAFF.

This clonotype was counted between two and nine times. The chain couples TRBV7-2 to TRBJ2-1, with TRBD2 matching over 8 bases. The V gene's germline CDR1 is SGHTA and CDR2 FQGNSA. V lost 5 bases and J lost 7; bases outside the gene matches: 13. The CDR3 consists of 16 residues. CDR3 residues: CASSRTGGLAGNEQFF. As DNA, the CDR3 is TGTGCCAGCAGCCGTACGGGGGGGCTAGCGGGTAATGAGCAGTTCTTC.

This clonotype was detected many times. V is TRBV12-3 or TRBV12-4 and J is TRBJ2-3, with D maybe TRBD1 (6 bases). The CDR3 length is 13 residues. V lost 7 bases and J 13 bases, leaving 21 bases between the germline ends. The CDR3 nucleotides are TGTGCCAGCAAGACCACAGGGCTCGGTGGGGAGTATTTT. Protein: CASKTTGLGGEYF.

This clonotype showed up many times. V usage is TRBV15 and J usage is TRBJ2-3; 8 nucleotides agree with TRBD2. The CDR3 runs 14 residues. The V and J ends lost 8 bases and 2 bases, in that order; junction bases with no gene match: 6. CDR1 is LNHNV and CDR2 is YYDKDF in the germline V gene (reference sequence). In DNA form, the CDR3 reads TGTGCCACCCGAGCGGGGGTTGTCACAGATACGCAGTATTTT. It translates to CATRAGVVTDTQYF.

The chain has TRBV19 and TRBJ2-1, with 7 bases that match TRBD1. Germline values: CDR1 LNHDA, CDR2 SQIVND (reference sequence). The CDR3 is 15 amino acids. V trimming: 4 bases; J trimming: 0 bases; junction bases outside the gene matches: 3. CDR3 region: CASSTRQGSYNEQFF. In DNA, the CDR3 is TGTGCCAGTAGTACCCGACAGGGCTCCTACAATGAGCAGTTCTTC.

This chain joins TRBV4-3 and TRBJ1-1, with D maybe TRBD1 (5 bases). The V and J ends lost 0 bases and 1 base respectively, with 9 bases between them. Germline V CDR1 and CDR2: LGHNA, YSLEER. The CDR3 length is 15 residues. CDR3 coding DNA: TGCGCCAGCAGCCAAGATCTTAGGGGGAACACTGAAGCTTTCTTT. It translates to CASSQDLRGNTEAFF.

In its sample, this clonotype was seen a few times. The chain employs TRBV3-1 and TRBJ1-5; perhaps TRBD1 as D (5 bases). Trimming took 3 bases from V and 3 from J, leaving 12 bases between them. The CDR3 consists of 15 residues. Germline V gives CDR1 LGHDT, CDR2 YNNKEL (reference sequence). Here the CDR3 DNA reads TGTGCCAGCAGCCAGTCAGGGAGGGACAATCAGCCCCAGCATTTT. Its protein product is CASSQSGRDNQPQHF. Supplemented by reference TRBV3-1 and TRBJ1-5, the full variable domain reads DTAVSQTPKYLVTQMGNDKSIKCEQNLGHDTMYWYKQDSKKFLKIMFSYNNKELIINETVPNRFSPKSPDKAHLNLHINSLELGDSAVYFCASSQSGRDNQPQHFGDGTRLSIL.